Listed here are 23 T cell receptor beta chains from one sample, sequenced in a study of blood T cell repertoires in COVID-19. Sequenced by immunoSEQ multiplex PCR; TCRdb stores in-frame clones only, minus some. The profile shows about 73,000 clones, about four fifths of them singletons. Specimen: peripheral blood. The receptor source for this set is a human donor in a cohort sampled during active COVID-19.

The chain joins TRBV2 to TRBJ1-2, with 7 bases lining up with TRBD1. This CDR3 region has 12 residues. The V segment lost 5 bases and the J segment 4 bases; nucleotides outside the gene matches: 1. Germline V gene data show CDR1 as SNHLY and CDR2 as FYNNEI. This chain's CDR3 is CASSRTGYGYTF. Here the CDR3 DNA reads TGTGCCAGCAGTAGGACAGGCTATGGCTACACCTTC.

This chain links TRBV29-1 with TRBJ1-6; 8 bases match TRBD1. V dropped 2 bases and J dropped 5; count of bases not matched to a gene: 5. There are 15 residues in the CDR3. Per the germline V gene, CDR1 is SQVTM and CDR2 is ANQGSEA. The chain's CDR3 is CSVETQGANNSPLHF. CDR3 DNA sequence: TGCAGCGTTGAAACCCAGGGGGCTAATAATTCACCCCTCCACTTT. Complete variable domain (other parts from reference TRBV29-1 and TRBJ1-6): SAVISQKPSRDICQRGTSLTIQCQVDSQVTMMFWYRQQPGQSLTLIATANQGSEATYESGFVIDKFPISRPNLTFSTLTVSNMSPEDSSIYLCSVETQGANNSPLHFGNGTRLTVT.

This clone has only a few counts. This sequence joins TRBV6-6 and TRBJ2-7; possible D gene TRBD1, 5 bases. The CDR3 loop spans 15 amino acids. From germline, CDR1 is MNHNY and CDR2 SVGAGI (reference sequence). V was shortened by 0 bases and J by 2 bases, with 11 bases between the two germline ends. The chain's CDR3 is CASSYSGAGPYEQYF. CDR3 nucleotide sequence: TGTGCCAGCAGTTACTCTGGGGCAGGGCCCTACGAGCAGTACTTC.

The genes are TRBV11-2 and TRBJ2-7; D is perhaps TRBD2 (5 bases). CDR1 is SGHAT, CDR2 FQNNGV, per germline. Trimming took off 6 bases at V and 1 base at J, with 13 bases between the two ends. The length of the CDR3 is 14 residues. The CDR3 reads CASSSGSWSYEQYF. The CDR3 DNA reads TGTGCCAGCAGTTCGGGGTCTTGGTCCTACGAGCAGTACTTC.

This CDR3 is CASSLNEGFGGYTF. CDR3 sequence (DNA): TGTGCCAGCAGCTTGAATGAGGGATTTGGCGGCTACACCTTC. The chain recombines TRBV5-6 with TRBJ1-2; D is unresolved. V was trimmed by 1 base and J by 8 bases, leaving 15 bases between them. The CDR3 sequence is 14 residues long. Germline V CDR1 and CDR2: SGHDT, YYEEEE.

This rearrangement joins TRBV7-2 to TRBJ1-3, with TRBD1 matching over 9 bases. J gave up 1 base and V 5 bases, and 9 bases lay outside the gene matches. Germline CDR1 reads SGHTA; CDR2 reads FQGNSA. The CDR3 spans 17 residues. The CDR3 region is CASSILGTGNSGNTIYF. As DNA, the CDR3 is TGTGCCAGCAGCATTCTAGGGACAGGGAATTCTGGAAACACCATATATTTT.

This clone was recorded a few times. The genes are TRBV2 and TRBJ2-2; no firm D call. CDR1 and CDR2 from the germline V gene are SNHLY and FYNNEI. CDR3 length equals 12 residues. V lost 8 bases, J lost 8 bases, and 12 bases lay in between. The CDR3 is CASARFVGELFF. The CDR3 DNA reads TGTGCCAGCGCCAGATTTGTTGGGGAGCTGTTTTTT.

CDR3 in amino acids: CASSLDPTKSEAFF. CDR3 coding DNA: TGCGCCAGCAGCTTGGACCCGACAAAGTCCGAAGCTTTCTTT. This chain connects TRBV5-1 to TRBJ1-1; D remains ambiguous. V dropped 0 bases and J dropped 8 bases, with 14 bases sitting between them. This CDR3 spans 14 amino acids. In germline, CDR1 is SGHRS, CDR2 YFSETQ.

The rearrangement uses TRBV7-2 and TRBJ1-2, with 7 bases lining up with TRBD1. The CDR3 runs to 17 residues. Trimming removed 2 bases from V and 0 bases from J; junction bases left unmatched: 9. CDR1 and CDR2 from the germline V gene are SGHTA and FQGNSA. The DNA for the CDR3 is TGTGCCAGCAGCTTAAGTCCCGGGACAGTCTCTAACTATGGCTACACCTTC. Translation gives CASSLSPGTVSNYGYTF.

V is TRBV6-5 and J is TRBJ1-1; D remains unclear. The CDR3 is 11 amino acids. The germline V gene encodes CDR1 MNHEY and CDR2 SVGAGI. Trimming removed 6 bases at V and 2 bases at J, with 4 bases between. The DNA for the CDR3 is TGTGCCAGCAGCCCAAACACTGAAGCTTTCTTT. Its translation is CASSPNTEAFF.

The CDR3: CATAELAGGPGEQFF. CDR3 in DNA: TGTGCCACCGCGGAGTTAGCGGGGGGGCCGGGGGAGCAGTTCTTC. The chain is built from TRBV2 and TRBJ2-1; TRBD2 agrees at 11 bases. The CDR3 is 15 amino acids. Germline lookup yields CDR1 SNHLY and CDR2 FYNNEI. The ends lost 10 bases at V and 10 bases at J; junction bases unmatched: 15.

The genes are TRBV5-6 and TRBJ1-2; D gene unclear. Germline V lookup: CDR1 SGHDT, CDR2 YYEEEE. The CDR3 is made up of 18 amino acids. Trimming pared 0 bases from V and 5 bases from J, leaving 23 bases between. In nucleotides, the CDR3 is TGTGCCAGCAGCTTGGTGGCGGGCGCCACTCCATTTCTATATGGCTACACCTTC. Translation gives CASSLVAGATPFLYGYTF.

V is TRBV27 and J is TRBJ2-3, with D maybe TRBD1 (6 bases). The CDR3 extends over 14 amino acids. Trimming stripped 5 bases from V and 3 bases from J, with 12 bases between. Germline lookup yields CDR1 MNHEY and CDR2 SMNVEV (reference sequence). The CDR3 loop is CASSPRQATDTQYF. CDR3 in DNA: TGTGCCAGCAGTCCCCGACAGGCTACAGATACGCAGTATTTT.

The sample holds a few counts of this clone. This sequence joins TRBV6-5 and TRBJ1-5; D is unresolved. This CDR3 is built from 13 residues. Trimming left V 8 bases short and J 2 bases short, with 10 bases between. CDR1 is MNHEY and CDR2 is SVGAGI in the germline V gene. This CDR3 is CASGPRGNQPQHF. Written as DNA, the CDR3 is TGTGCCAGCGGCCCACGGGGCAATCAGCCCCAGCATTTT.

V is TRBV7-2 and J is TRBJ2-3; 8 positions agree with TRBD2. Germline assignment: CDR1 SGHTA and CDR2 FQGNSA. This CDR3 is built from 15 residues. The junction had 8 bases not matched to a gene; V was cut back by 5 bases and J by 4 bases. Here the CDR3 DNA reads TGTGCCAGCAGCGGAGCGGGGGTGGTCGCAGATACGCAGTATTTT. It translates to CASSGAGVVADTQYF. Supplemented by reference TRBV7-2 and TRBJ2-3, the full variable domain reads GAGVSQSPSNKVTEKGKDVELRCDPISGHTALYWYRQSLGQGLEFLIYFQGNSAPDKSGLPSDRFSAERTGGSVSTLTIQRTQQEDSAVYLCASSGAGVVADTQYFGPGTRLTVL.

The chain has TRBV7-9 and TRBJ2-4; D not certain. The CDR3 runs to 15 residues. Germline lookup yields CDR1 SEHNR and CDR2 FQNEAQ (reference sequence). The V gene lost 2 bases and the J gene lost 3 bases, with 11 bases spanning the gap. CDR3 nucleotides: TGTGCCAGCAGCTTAATAGGCAACAGCAAAAACATTCAGTACTTC. This translates into CASSLIGNSKNIQYF.

The chain combines TRBV2 with TRBJ1-5, with D possibly matching TRBD1 (6 bases). Germline CDR1 is SNHLY and CDR2 is FYNNEI. Trimming removed 4 bases from V and 0 bases from J, with 10 bases in between. The CDR3 totals 15 residues. The CDR3 sequence is CASSGTVYSNQPQHF. Written as DNA, the CDR3 is TGTGCCAGCAGTGGGACAGTCTATAGCAATCAGCCCCAGCATTTT.

The rearrangement links TRBV7-9 to TRBJ2-7; D is perhaps TRBD1 (5 bases). Trimming removed 8 bases from V and 6 bases from J, with 20 bases in between. The CDR3 has 14 residues. CDR1 is SEHNR and CDR2 is FQNEAQ in the germline V gene (reference sequence). The CDR3 protein is CASLPPDIWSEQYF. The DNA for the CDR3 is TGTGCCAGCCTCCCCCCGGACATATGGTCCGAGCAGTACTTC. The full variable domain, in which reference TRBV7-9 and TRBJ2-7 provide the parts outside the CDR3, is DTGVSQNPRHKITKRGQNVTFRCDPISEHNRLYWYRQTLGQGPEFLTYFQNEAQLEKSRLLSDRFSAERPKGSFSTLEIQRTEQGDSAMYLCASLPPDIWSEQYFGPGTRLTVT.

The rearrangement links TRBV19 to TRBJ2-5; 16 bases agree with TRBD2. Trimming at V came to 5 bases and at J to 5 bases, leaving 14 bases not matched to a gene. This CDR3 comprises 19 residues. In germline, CDR1 is LNHDA, CDR2 SQIVND (reference sequence). The CDR3 DNA reads as TGTGCCAGTAGTCTGCCGGGACTAGCGGGGGGGCCGGGTATGGAGACCCAGTACTTC. Its translation: CASSLPGLAGGPGMETQYF.

V usage is TRBV5-1 and J usage is TRBJ1-4, with 10 nucleotides matching TRBD1. Looked up from germline, CDR1 is SGHRS and CDR2 is YFSETQ. This CDR3 is built from 15 residues. The V segment lost 1 base and the J segment 8 bases; nucleotides outside the gene matches: 5. The CDR3 DNA follows: TGCGCCAGCAGCTTGACTGGACAGGGGGGAGAAAAACTGTTTTTT. Amino acid sequence: CASSLTGQGGEKLFF.

The V gene is TRBV11-3, the J gene TRBJ2-1; D might be TRBD2 (5 bases). CDR1 is SGHNT, CDR2 YENEEA, per germline. V was clipped by 7 bases and J by 6 bases, with 19 bases between them. The CDR3 is 15 amino acids. The CDR3 nucleotides are TGTGCCAGCACCCGACTTCCGGGGTCTGGCAATGAGCAGTTCTTC. Encoded protein: CASTRLPGSGNEQFF.

This sequence joins TRBV27 and TRBJ2-7; TRBD2 might be the D (5 bases). The CDR3 extends over 13 amino acids. Trimming stripped 6 bases from V and 4 bases from J, with 13 bases between. CDR1 and CDR2 (germline): MNHEY, SMNVEV (reference sequence). As DNA, the CDR3 is TGTGCCAGCAGCATCGGGGTGATATACGAGCAGTACTTC. This sequence encodes CASSIGVIYEQYF.

The rearrangement links TRBV5-6 to TRBJ1-2; TRBD1 is a possible D gene (6 bases). Per the germline V gene, CDR1 is SGHDT and CDR2 is YYEEEE. V dropped 3 bases and J dropped 5 bases, with 23 bases sitting between them. The CDR3 has 17 amino acids. The CDR3 is CASSSLLRTAEKYGYTF. The CDR3 DNA reads as TGTGCCAGCAGCTCCCTACTCCGGACAGCAGAGAAATATGGCTACACCTTC.